This paragraph reports one T cell receptor beta chain. The data belong to a study of technical replicates of blood from several donors. The protocol was immunoSEQ multiplex PCR, while the TCRdb copy is restricted to in-frame clones and leaves out a portion. The sample carries about 61,000 clones, approximately 97% recorded once. The material sequenced was T cells isolated from PBMCs. The origin of this receptor is a human donor in good health.

CDR3 sequence: CASRGFEEKLFF. The CDR3 DNA reads TGTGCCAGCCGGGGGTTCGAAGAAAAACTGTTTTTT. This chain joins TRBV27 and TRBJ1-4, with D possibly being TRBD1 (5 bases). Germline values: CDR1 MNHEY, CDR2 SMNVEV (reference sequence). There are 12 residues in the CDR3. The ends were cut back, 8 bases at V and 8 bases at J, with 12 bases in the middle.